These T cell receptor beta chains were read from a single sample in a study of T cell repertoires in cytomegalovirus infection. TCRdb redid the calling of the reads with MiXCR, one entry per CDR3 protein. This sample has fewer than 85,000 distinct CDR3 sequences, with about 4.2% found just once. The specimen sequenced was PBMCs. These receptors came from a human donor in good health (CMV status not recorded). Some clones in this sample may be carry-over from other donors' samples. Both conserved end residues are part of each CDR3. The order of the fields is J gene, D gene, V gene, CDR3 protein. The D gene is left open where the match is weak.

TRBJ1-1 | TRBD1 | TRBV7-6 | CASSMRQGSTEAFF
TRBJ2-3 | - | TRBV7-9 | CASSFGALSGGTDTQYF
TRBJ1-5 | - | TRBV12-3/TRBV12-4 | CASSPRGTRNQPQHF
TRBJ2-3 | - | TRBV7-2 | CASSADTDTQYF
TRBJ2-7 | - | TRBV7-2 | CASSFGGRPYEQYF
TRBJ2-5 | - | TRBV20-1 | CSARKVEKETQYF
TRBJ2-1 | - | TRBV7-2 | CASSLGRNEQFF
TRBJ1-5 | - | TRBV7-6 | CASSLASGGQPQHF
TRBJ2-7 | TRBD2 | TRBV7-2 | CASSTWTSGSISEQYF
TRBJ1-2 | - | TRBV6-2/TRBV6-3 | CASSYSPHGSGGYTF
TRBJ2-2 | TRBD2 | TRBV6-6 | CASSYFLGAVAGGPTGELFF
TRBJ2-7 | - | TRBV28 | CASSLFPGSYEQYF
TRBJ2-5 | TRBD2 | TRBV12-3/TRBV12-4 | CASSLGLVDEETQYF
TRBJ2-3 | - | TRBV20-1 | CSATFIGPDTQYF
TRBJ1-1 | - | TRBV29-1 | CSADRRTEAFF
TRBJ2-1 | - | TRBV6-2/TRBV6-3 | CASSSTSHEQFF
TRBJ1-1 | - | TRBV7-2 | CASSFSPNTEAFF
TRBJ2-6 | - | TRBV7-2 | CASSLDYSNSGANVLTF
TRBJ1-1 | - | TRBV4-3 | CASSRLMEFGEAFF
TRBJ2-3 | TRBD1 | TRBV18 | CASSLTGDSTDTQYF
TRBJ2-7 | TRBD1 | TRBV7-8 | CASSLAGTGKDEQYF
TRBJ1-6 | - | TRBV6-5 | CASSYSWEGDSPLHF
TRBJ2-7 | TRBD1 | TRBV20-1 | CSARDPRQGAGEQYF
TRBJ2-3 | - | TRBV7-8 | CASSLQGLGGTQYF
TRBJ2-7 | - | TRBV7-9 | CASSVGSYEQYF
TRBJ2-3 | TRBD2 | TRBV7-2 | CASSLFLAGVYTQYF
TRBJ1-2 | - | TRBV7-9 | CASSFLDSLGGGGYTF
TRBJ2-5 | TRBD2 | TRBV9 | CASSARSGISVETQYF
TRBJ1-1 | - | TRBV7-9 | CASSYSQGSYTEAFF
TRBJ1-1 | - | TRBV18 | CASSPSVNTEAFF
TRBJ1-5 | - | TRBV7-2 | CASSLEGRGGQPQHF
TRBJ1-2 | - | TRBV2 | CASNPTALGHGYTF
TRBJ2-7 | - | TRBV7-6 | CASSLVGLEYEQYF
TRBJ1-5 | - | TRBV2 | CASSDLRPIFNQPQHF
TRBJ1-2 | - | TRBV7-2 | CASSLAHRAGNYGYTF
TRBJ2-6 | - | TRBV7-8 | CASSLGGWAAVSGANVLTF
TRBJ1-1 | - | TRBV5-1 | CASSLGLTNTEAFF
TRBJ2-5 | - | TRBV20-1 | CSASSAGHQETQYF
TRBJ2-2 | - | TRBV7-6 | CASSLQDANTGELFF
TRBJ2-1 | - | TRBV6-2/TRBV6-3 | CATTRAGAPDNEQFF
TRBJ2-1 | TRBD2 | TRBV19 | CATSSGGSYNEQFF
TRBJ2-2 | TRBD1 | TRBV7-6 | CASSTPPGTGGSIVGELFF
TRBJ1-1 | - | TRBV7-6 | CASSLDKNTEAFF
TRBJ2-3 | - | TRBV29-1 | CSVEPKEGGHTQYF
TRBJ2-7 | TRBD2 | TRBV6-2/TRBV6-3 | CASSYIGRESSYEQYF
TRBJ2-3 | - | TRBV25-1 | CASSAGATDTQYF
TRBJ1-5 | TRBD1 | TRBV18 | CASSPTGGTGGNQPQHF
TRBJ2-7 | TRBD2 | TRBV7-2 | CASSLARTSGANSYEQYF
TRBJ1-1 | - | TRBV7-2 | CASSTPARHTEAFF
TRBJ1-1 | - | TRBV27 | CASRDNLNTEAFF
TRBJ2-7 | - | TRBV6-6 | CASISSGWKTYEQYF
TRBJ2-7 | - | TRBV7-9 | CASSFSYEQYF
TRBJ2-1 | - | TRBV7-8 | CASSGSPGPLRGDEQFF
TRBJ1-1 | - | TRBV28 | CASTLWGFETEAFF
TRBJ2-7 | - | TRBV7-2 | CASSLRVGYEQYF
TRBJ1-2 | TRBD1 | TRBV28 | CASSLWQLVGQGVRNYGYTF
TRBJ2-1 | - | TRBV28 | CASIPEVLGNNEQFF
TRBJ1-1 | - | TRBV4-1 | CASSQVHRVETEAFF
TRBJ2-7 | - | TRBV28 | CASRPGTRTYEQYF